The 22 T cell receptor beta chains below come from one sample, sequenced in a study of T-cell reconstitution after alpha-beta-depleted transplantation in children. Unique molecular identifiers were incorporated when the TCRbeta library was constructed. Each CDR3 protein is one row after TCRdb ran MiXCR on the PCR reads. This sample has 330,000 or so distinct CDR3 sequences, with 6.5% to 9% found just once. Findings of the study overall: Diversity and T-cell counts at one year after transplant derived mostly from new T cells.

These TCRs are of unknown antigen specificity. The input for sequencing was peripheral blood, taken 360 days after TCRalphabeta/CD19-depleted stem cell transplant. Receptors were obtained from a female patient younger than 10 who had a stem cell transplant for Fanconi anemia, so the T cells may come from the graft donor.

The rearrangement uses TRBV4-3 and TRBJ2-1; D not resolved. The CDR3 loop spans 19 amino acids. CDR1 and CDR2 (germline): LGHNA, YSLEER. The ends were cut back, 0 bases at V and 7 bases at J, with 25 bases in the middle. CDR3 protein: CASSQDTVSSSGQKNEQFF. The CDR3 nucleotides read TGCGCCAGCAGCCAAGATACCGTCAGCTCCTCTGGTCAGAAGAATGAGCAGTTCTTC.

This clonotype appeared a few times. The CDR3 protein is CASGWQETQYF. The DNA of the CDR3 is TGTGCCAGCGGCTGGCAAGAGACCCAGTACTTC. This sequence joins TRBV6-5 and TRBJ2-5; no definite D call. This CDR3 is 11 amino acids long. Germline CDR1 is MNHEY and CDR2 is SVGAGI. Trimming removed 8 bases at V and 2 bases at J, with 6 bases between.

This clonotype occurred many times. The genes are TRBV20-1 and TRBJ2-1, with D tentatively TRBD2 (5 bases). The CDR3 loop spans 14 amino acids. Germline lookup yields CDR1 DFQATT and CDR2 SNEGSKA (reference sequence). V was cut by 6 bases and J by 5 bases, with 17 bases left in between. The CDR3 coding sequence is TGCAGTGCCCCTCCCCGGGGTCTGAACAATGAGCAGTTCTTC. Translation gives CSAPPRGLNNEQFF.

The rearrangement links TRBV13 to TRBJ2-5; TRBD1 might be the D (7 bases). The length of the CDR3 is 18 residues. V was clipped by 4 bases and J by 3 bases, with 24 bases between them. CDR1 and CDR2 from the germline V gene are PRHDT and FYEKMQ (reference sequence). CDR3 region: CASSSPRYRLGGEETQYF. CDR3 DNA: TGTGCCAGCAGCTCGCCCCGCTACCGACTAGGGGGCGAAGAGACCCAGTACTTC.

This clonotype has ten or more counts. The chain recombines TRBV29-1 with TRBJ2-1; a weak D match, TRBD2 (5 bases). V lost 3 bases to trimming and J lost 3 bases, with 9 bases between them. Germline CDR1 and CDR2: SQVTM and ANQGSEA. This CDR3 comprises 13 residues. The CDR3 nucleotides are TGCAGCGTTGATAAGGAGGTCTACAATGAGCAGTTCTTC. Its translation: CSVDKEVYNEQFF.

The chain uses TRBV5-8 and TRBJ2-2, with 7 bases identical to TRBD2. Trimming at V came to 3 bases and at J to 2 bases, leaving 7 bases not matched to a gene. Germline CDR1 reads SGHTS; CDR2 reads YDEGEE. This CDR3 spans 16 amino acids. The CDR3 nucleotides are TGTGCCAGCAGCTGGGATGGACTAGTCAACACCGGGGAGCTGTTTTTT. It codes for CASSWDGLVNTGELFF. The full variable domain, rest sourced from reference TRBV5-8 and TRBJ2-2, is EAGVTQSPTHLIKTRGQQATLRCSPISGHTSVYWYQQALGLGLQFLLWYDEGEERNRGNFPPRFSGRQFPNYSSELNVNALELEDSALYLCASSWDGLVNTGELFFGEGSRLTVL.

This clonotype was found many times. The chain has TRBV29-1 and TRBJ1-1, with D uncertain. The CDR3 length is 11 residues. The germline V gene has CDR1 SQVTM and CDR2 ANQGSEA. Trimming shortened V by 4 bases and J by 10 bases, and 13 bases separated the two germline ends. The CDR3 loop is CSVVLSGGAFF. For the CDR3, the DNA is TGCAGCGTTGTTCTCTCTGGTGGAGCTTTCTTT.

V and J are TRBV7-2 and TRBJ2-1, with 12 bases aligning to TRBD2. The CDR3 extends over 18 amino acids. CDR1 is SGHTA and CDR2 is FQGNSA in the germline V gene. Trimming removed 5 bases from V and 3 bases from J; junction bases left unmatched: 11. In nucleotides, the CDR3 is TGTGCCAGCAGCCCAAGCCCGGGACTAGCGGGTGACTACAATGAGCAGTTCTTC. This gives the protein CASSPSPGLAGDYNEQFF.

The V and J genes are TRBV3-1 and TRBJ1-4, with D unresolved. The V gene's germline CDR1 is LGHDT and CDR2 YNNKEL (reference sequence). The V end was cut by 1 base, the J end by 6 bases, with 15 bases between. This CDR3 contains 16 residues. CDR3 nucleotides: TGTGCCAGCAGCCAAGGGTACACAGAGGTGGATGAAAAACTGTTTTTT. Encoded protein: CASSQGYTEVDEKLFF.

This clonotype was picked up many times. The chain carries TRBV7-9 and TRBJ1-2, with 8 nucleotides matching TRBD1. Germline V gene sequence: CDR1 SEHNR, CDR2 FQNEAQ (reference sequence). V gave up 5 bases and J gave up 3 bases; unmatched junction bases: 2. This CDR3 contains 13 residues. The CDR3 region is CASSADRDYGYTF. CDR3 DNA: TGTGCCAGCAGCGCGGACAGGGACTATGGCTACACCTTC.

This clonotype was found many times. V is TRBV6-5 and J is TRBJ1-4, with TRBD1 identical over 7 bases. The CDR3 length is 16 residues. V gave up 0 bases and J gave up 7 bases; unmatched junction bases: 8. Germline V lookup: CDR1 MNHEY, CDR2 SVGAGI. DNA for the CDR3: TGTGCCAGCAGTTACTCCTTCGACAGGGAACCTGAAAAACTGTTTTTT. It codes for CASSYSFDREPEKLFF.

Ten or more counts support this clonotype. The CDR3, as DNA: TGTGCCAGCAGCTTAGATGCCAACATCTACGAGCAGTACTTC. Translated: CASSLDANIYEQYF. This rearrangement joins TRBV7-9 to TRBJ2-7, with D unclear. Trimming left V 1 base short and J 3 bases short, with 10 bases between. This CDR3 spans 14 amino acids. In germline, CDR1 is SEHNR, CDR2 FQNEAQ (reference sequence).

The CDR3 DNA sequence: TGTGCCAGCAGCTTCAGGGGGATTGGTGAGCAGTTCTTC. This translates into CASSFRGIGEQFF. V usage is TRBV7-2 and J usage is TRBJ2-1; 7 nucleotides line up with TRBD1. The length of the CDR3 is 13 residues. CDR1 SGHTA and CDR2 FQGNSA come from the germline V gene. The ends lost 3 bases at V and 9 bases at J; junction bases unmatched: 5.

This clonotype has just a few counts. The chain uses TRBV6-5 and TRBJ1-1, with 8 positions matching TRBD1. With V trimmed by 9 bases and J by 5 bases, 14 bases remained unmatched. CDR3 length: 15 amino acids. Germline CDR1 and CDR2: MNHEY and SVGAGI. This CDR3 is CARSPIRGLGTEAFF. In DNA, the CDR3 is TGTGCCAGATCGCCGATCAGGGGGCTGGGGACTGAAGCTTTCTTT.

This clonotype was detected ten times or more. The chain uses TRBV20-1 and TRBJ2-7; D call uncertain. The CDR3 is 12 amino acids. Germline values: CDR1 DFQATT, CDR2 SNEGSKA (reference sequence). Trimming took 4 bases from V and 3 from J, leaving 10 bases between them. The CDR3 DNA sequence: TGCAGTGCTACTTTAGGCGGCTACGAGCAGTACTTC. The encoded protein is CSATLGGYEQYF.

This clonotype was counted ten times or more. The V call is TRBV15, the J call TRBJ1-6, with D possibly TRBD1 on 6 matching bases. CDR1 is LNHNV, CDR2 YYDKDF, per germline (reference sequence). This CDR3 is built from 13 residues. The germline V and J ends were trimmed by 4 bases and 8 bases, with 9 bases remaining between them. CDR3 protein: CATSISGDSPLHF. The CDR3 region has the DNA TGTGCCACCAGCATATCAGGGGATTCACCCCTCCACTTT.

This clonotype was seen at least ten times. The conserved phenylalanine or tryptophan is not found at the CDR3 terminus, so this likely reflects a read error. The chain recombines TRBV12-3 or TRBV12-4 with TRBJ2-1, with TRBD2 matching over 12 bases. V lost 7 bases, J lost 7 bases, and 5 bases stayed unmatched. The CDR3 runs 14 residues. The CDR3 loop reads CASILAGGGNEQFL. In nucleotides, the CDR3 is TGTGCCAGCATACTAGCGGGAGGAGGGAATGAGCAGTTCCTC.

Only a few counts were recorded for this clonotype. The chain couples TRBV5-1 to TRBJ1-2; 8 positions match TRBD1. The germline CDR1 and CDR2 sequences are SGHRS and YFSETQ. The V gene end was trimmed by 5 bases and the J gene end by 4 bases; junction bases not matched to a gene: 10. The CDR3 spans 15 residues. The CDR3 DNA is TGCGCCAGCAGGCCTGCCGGGACAGGCATCTATGGCTACACCTTC. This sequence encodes CASRPAGTGIYGYTF.

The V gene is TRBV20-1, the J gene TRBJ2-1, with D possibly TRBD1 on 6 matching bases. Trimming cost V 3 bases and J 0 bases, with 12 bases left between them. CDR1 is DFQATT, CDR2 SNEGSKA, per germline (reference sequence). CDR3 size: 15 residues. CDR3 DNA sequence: TGCAGTGCTAGCACAGGGATCTTCTCCTACAATGAGCAGTTCTTC. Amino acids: CSASTGIFSYNEQFF.

The DNA of the CDR3 is TGTGCCAGCAGTACTCGCCTAGCGGGGGGGCTCCATTATGAGCAGTTCTTC. Amino acids: CASSTRLAGGLHYEQFF. The chain recombines TRBV6-2 or TRBV6-3 with TRBJ2-1; 12 bases map to TRBD2. The ends lost 5 bases at V and 8 bases at J; junction bases unmatched: 13. CDR3 length: 17 residues. The germline CDR1 and CDR2 sequences are MNHEY and SVGEGT.

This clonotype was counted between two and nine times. The CDR3 is CASSSGGTSGVPETQYF. The CDR3 DNA reads as TGTGCCAGCAGTAGTGGTGGGACTAGCGGGGTGCCAGAGACCCAGTACTTC. The V gene is TRBV11-2, the J gene TRBJ2-5; 13 nucleotides line up with TRBD2. The V gene end was trimmed by 6 bases and the J gene end by 4 bases; junction bases not matched to a gene: 11. Germline CDR1 reads SGHAT; CDR2 reads FQNNGV. The CDR3 covers 17 residues. The full variable domain, rest sourced from reference TRBV11-2 and TRBJ2-5, is EAGVAQSPRYKIIEKRQSVAFWCNPISGHATLYWYQQILGQGPKLLIQFQNNGVVDDSQLPKDRFSAERLKGVDSTLKIQPAKLEDSAVYLCASSSGGTSGVPETQYFGPGTRLLVL.

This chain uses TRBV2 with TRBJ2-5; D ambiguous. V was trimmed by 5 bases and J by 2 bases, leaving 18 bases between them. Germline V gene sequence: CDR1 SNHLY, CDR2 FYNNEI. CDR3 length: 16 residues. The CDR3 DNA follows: TGTGCCAGCAGTTGGCCTATAGGAGTAGCTCAAGAGACCCAGTACTTC. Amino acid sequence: CASSWPIGVAQETQYF.